This TCR beta chain was sequenced for a study of cytotoxic CD8 clonotypes in ibrutinib-treated CLL. Broader study findings: Measured clonality at baseline was greater than in age-matched healthy donors and tracked with circulating CD8+ T-cell counts.

Of note for this clone: Its antigen remains unidentified.

The table came from immunoSEQ multiplex PCR; TCRdb's copy has only in-frame clones and leaves some out. Of approximately 120,000 clones listed, 45% to 65% are singletons. The CDR3 is 13 residues long. In germline, CDR1 is SQVTM, CDR2 ANQGSEA. The trim removed 6 bases at V and 4 bases at J, leaving 5 bases unmatched. This specimen consisted of PBMCs, obtained after 24 months of ibrutinib treatment. The receptor was isolated from a human donor with chronic lymphocytic leukemia. The chain combines TRBV29-1 with TRBJ1-3; 8 positions match TRBD1. The CDR3 region is CSVTGVGGNTIYF. The CDR3 DNA follows: TGCAGCGTGACAGGGGTAGGGGGAAACACCATATATTTT.